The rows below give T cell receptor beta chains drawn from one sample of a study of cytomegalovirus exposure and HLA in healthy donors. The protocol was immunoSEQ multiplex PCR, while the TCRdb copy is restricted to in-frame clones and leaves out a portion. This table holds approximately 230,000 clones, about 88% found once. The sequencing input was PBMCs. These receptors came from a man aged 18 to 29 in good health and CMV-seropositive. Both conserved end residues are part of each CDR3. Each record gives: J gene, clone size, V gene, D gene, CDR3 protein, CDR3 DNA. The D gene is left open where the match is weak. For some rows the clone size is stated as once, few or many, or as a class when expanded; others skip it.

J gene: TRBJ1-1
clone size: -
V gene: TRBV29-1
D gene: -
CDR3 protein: CSVGSIEAFF
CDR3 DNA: TGCAGCGTCGGCAGTATTGAAGCTTTCTTT

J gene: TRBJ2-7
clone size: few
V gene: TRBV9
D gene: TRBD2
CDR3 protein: CASSVSTSGSEQYF
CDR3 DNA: TGTGCCAGCAGCGTCTCGACTAGCGGGAGCGAGCAGTACTTC

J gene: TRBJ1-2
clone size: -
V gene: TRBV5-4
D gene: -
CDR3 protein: CASSPEGGTAYNYGYTF
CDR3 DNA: TGTGCCAGCAGCCCCGAGGGGGGGACTGCTTATAACTATGGCTACACCTTC

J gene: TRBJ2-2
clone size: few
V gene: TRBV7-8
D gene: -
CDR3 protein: CASSLADIGGELFF
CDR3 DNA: TGTGCCAGCAGCTTAGCGGACATTGGGGGGGAGCTGTTTTTT

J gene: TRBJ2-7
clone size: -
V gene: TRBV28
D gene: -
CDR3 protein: CASSSTTPTEQYF
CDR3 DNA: TGTGCCAGCAGCTCTACCACCCCGACCGAGCAGTACTTC

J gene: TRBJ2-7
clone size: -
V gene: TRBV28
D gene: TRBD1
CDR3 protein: CASIHGTGGYEQYF
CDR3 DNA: TGTGCCAGCATCCACGGGACAGGGGGCTACGAGCAGTACTTC

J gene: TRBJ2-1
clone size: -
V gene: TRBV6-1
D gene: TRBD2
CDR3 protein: CASREGLANEQFF
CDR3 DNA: TGTGCCAGCAGAGAAGGACTAGCCAATGAGCAGTTCTTC

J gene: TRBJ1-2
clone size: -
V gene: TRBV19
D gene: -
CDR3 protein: CASRETGQTNYGYTF
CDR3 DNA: TGTGCCAGTAGGGAAACTGGACAGACTAACTATGGCTACACCTTC

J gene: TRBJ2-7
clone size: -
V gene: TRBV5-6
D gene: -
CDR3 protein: CASSWIAAPYEQYF
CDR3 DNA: TGTGCCAGCAGCTGGATTGCGGCCCCCTACGAGCAGTACTTC

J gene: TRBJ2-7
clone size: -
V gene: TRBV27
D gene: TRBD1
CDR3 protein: CASTERTGHEQYF
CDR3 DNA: TGTGCCAGCACCGAAAGGACAGGGCACGAGCAGTACTTC

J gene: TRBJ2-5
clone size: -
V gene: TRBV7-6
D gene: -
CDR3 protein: CASSRGPQQETQYF
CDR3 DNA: TGTGCCAGCAGCCGGGGACCGCAGCAAGAGACCCAGTACTTC

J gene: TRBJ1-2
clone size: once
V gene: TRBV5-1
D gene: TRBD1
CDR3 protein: CASSLTGGTHGYTF
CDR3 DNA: TGCGCCAGCAGCCTTACAGGGGGCACCCATGGCTACACCTTC

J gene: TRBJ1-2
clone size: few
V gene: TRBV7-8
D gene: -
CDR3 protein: CASSLGVGPYGYTF
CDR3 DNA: TGTGCCAGCAGCTTAGGGGTGGGGCCCTATGGCTACACCTTC

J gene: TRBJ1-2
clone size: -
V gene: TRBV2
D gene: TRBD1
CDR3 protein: CASRQGAIGYGYTF
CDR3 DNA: TGTGCCAGCAGGCAGGGGGCGATCGGCTATGGCTACACCTTC

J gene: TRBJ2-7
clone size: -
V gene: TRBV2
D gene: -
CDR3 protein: CASRAGNRAYEQYF
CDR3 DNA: TGTGCCAGCAGAGCAGGGAATAGGGCCTACGAGCAGTACTTC

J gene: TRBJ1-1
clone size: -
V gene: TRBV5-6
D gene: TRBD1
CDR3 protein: CASSLGGGFGNTEAFF
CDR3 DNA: TGTGCCAGCAGCTTGGGAGGGGGCTTTGGGAACACTGAAGCTTTCTTT

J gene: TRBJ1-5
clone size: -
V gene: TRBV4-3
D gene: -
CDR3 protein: CASSQATVNQPQHF
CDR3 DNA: TGCGCCAGCAGCCAAGCTACAGTGAATCAGCCCCAGCATTTT

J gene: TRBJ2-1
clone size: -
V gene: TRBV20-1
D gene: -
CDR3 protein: CSARYHNEQFF
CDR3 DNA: TGCAGTGCTAGATACCACAATGAGCAGTTCTTC

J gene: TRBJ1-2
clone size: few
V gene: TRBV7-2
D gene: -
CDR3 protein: CASSQQGTYTF
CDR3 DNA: TGTGCCAGCAGTCAACAGGGCACGTACACCTTC

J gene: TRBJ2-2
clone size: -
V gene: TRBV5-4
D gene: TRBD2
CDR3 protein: CASSFGLAAIGDTGELFF
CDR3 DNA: TGTGCCAGCAGCTTTGGACTAGCGGCCATTGGGGACACCGGGGAGCTGTTTTTT